Below, 8 T cell receptor beta chains from the same sample are listed, as sequenced in a study of type 1 regulatory T cells. Via MiXCR, TCRdb re-called the reads, giving one row per CDR3 protein. The repertoire holds roughly 62,000 distinct CDR3 sequences, roughly 60% seen once, with 1.5% to 2% in the top ten. The antigens for these receptors are not known. The sample comprised cultured non-Tr1 T cells, either the whole culture or a sorted T cell fraction (not recorded which). The receptors were gathered from a human donor in good health.

This chain joins TRBV10-3 and TRBJ2-3; the match to TRBD2 covers 7 bases. The V gene end was trimmed by 8 bases and the J gene end by 4 bases; junction bases not matched to a gene: 9. The CDR3 loop spans 14 amino acids. CDR1 and CDR2 (germline): ENHRY, SYGVKD. The CDR3 region has the DNA TGTGCCATCTCCCTCGGGAGGCTCTCAGATACGCAGTATTTT. This translates into CAISLGRLSDTQYF.

This clonotype was detected only a few times. The chain has TRBV24-1 and TRBJ2-1; 14 bases are shared with TRBD2. The CDR3 is 16 amino acids. Germline CDR1 and CDR2: KGHDR and SFDVKD. V shed 2 bases, J shed 8 bases, and the junction held 4 bases outside the gene matches. The CDR3 nucleotides are TGTGCCACCAGTGATTCGGGACTAGCGGGAGTGGATGAGCAGTTCTTC. Amino acids: CATSDSGLAGVDEQFF.

The rearrangement uses TRBV27 and TRBJ2-7; 10 nucleotides align to TRBD2. Germline CDR1 is MNHEY and CDR2 is SMNVEV (reference sequence). V shed 8 bases, J shed 3 bases, and the junction held 10 bases outside the gene matches. The CDR3 is 15 amino acids. This CDR3 is CASGITSGKIYEQYF. The DNA for the CDR3 is TGTGCCAGCGGGATTACTAGCGGGAAGATCTACGAGCAGTACTTC.

This rearrangement joins TRBV14 to TRBJ2-3; no clear D. Germline lookup yields CDR1 SGHDN and CDR2 FVKESK. The V end was cut by 0 bases, the J end by 2 bases, with 12 bases between. CDR3 size: 16 residues. CDR3: CASSQDGPLTTDTQYF. CDR3 nucleotide sequence: TGTGCCAGCAGCCAAGATGGCCCGCTCACCACAGATACGCAGTATTTT.

The chain combines TRBV20-1 with TRBJ1-5; 7 nucleotides match TRBD1. V lost 5 bases and J lost 4; bases outside the gene matches: 11. Germline assignment: CDR1 DFQATT and CDR2 SNEGSKA (reference sequence). The CDR3 covers 15 residues. In DNA form, the CDR3 reads TGCAGTGCTCCCCCGGCAGGGGGGAGGAATCAGCCCCAGCATTTT. It translates to CSAPPAGGRNQPQHF.

The rearrangement links TRBV15 to TRBJ2-5; 11 bases are shared with TRBD2. CDR1 and CDR2 (germline): LNHNV, YYDKDF (reference sequence). This CDR3 has 19 residues. Trimming removed 1 base from V and 5 bases from J; junction bases left unmatched: 15. CDR3 region: CATSRAPTSGTYPGETQYF. The CDR3 DNA is TGTGCCACCAGCAGAGCCCCGACTAGCGGGACCTACCCTGGGGAGACCCAGTACTTC. The full variable domain, in which reference TRBV15 and TRBJ2-5 provide the parts outside the CDR3, is DAMVIQNPRYQVTQFGKPVTLSCSQTLNHNVMYWYQQKSSQAPKLLFHYYDKDFNNEADTPDNFQSRRPNTSFCFLDIRSPGLGDTAMYLCATSRAPTSGTYPGETQYFGPGTRLLVL.

The chain recombines TRBV7-6 with TRBJ2-7; D may correspond to TRBD1 or TRBD2 (5 bases each). The germline gives CDR1 SGHVS, CDR2 FNYEAQ. The CDR3 length is 14 residues. The V gene lost 5 bases and the J gene lost 2 bases, with 13 bases spanning the gap. CDR3: CASSPTRGAYEQYF. In DNA form, the CDR3 reads TGTGCCAGCAGCCCCACGAGGGGCGCCTACGAGCAGTACTTC.

CDR3 region: CATQRSGRGNEQFF. CDR3 DNA: TGTGCCACCCAGAGGAGCGGGAGAGGTAATGAGCAGTTCTTC. The V and J genes are TRBV2 and TRBJ2-1; 8 nucleotides align to TRBD2. This CDR3 comprises 14 residues. Germline assignment: CDR1 SNHLY and CDR2 FYNNEI. V trimming: 10 bases; J trimming: 7 bases; junction bases outside the gene matches: 12.